A single sample is the source of the 4 T cell receptor beta chains below, sequenced in a study of T-cell memory formation after mild COVID-19. TCRdb recomputed calls from the 5' RACE reads with MiXCR, one row per CDR3 protein. The sample holds some 210,000 distinct CDR3 sequences, over 9.5% seen once. Sample: PBMCs or a T cell subset sorted from them (not recorded which). These receptors all come from a man younger than 30 who had mild COVID-19 (a few samples of this study predate the infection). Cell type and time point are not known.

V gene TRBV15 combines with J gene TRBJ1-4; unclear D gene. From germline, CDR1 is LNHNV and CDR2 YYDKDF (reference sequence). The CDR3 contains 13 residues. The V end lost 4 bases, the J end lost 8 bases, and 11 bases lay between the germline ends. CDR3 coding DNA: TGTGCCACCAGCAAGATGGGTGGGGAAAAACTGTTTTTT. Translated, it gives CATSKMGGEKLFF.

This clonotype was seen a handful of times. The chain joins TRBV18 to TRBJ2-7; TRBD1 is a possible D gene (6 bases). V was trimmed by 2 bases and J by 6 bases, leaving 17 bases between them. Germline V CDR1 and CDR2: KGHSH, LQKENI. The CDR3 sequence is 15 residues long. The CDR3 region is CASSPGMNRVVEQYV. The CDR3 bases are TGTGCCAGCTCACCAGGGATGAACAGGGTTGTCGAGCAGTACGTC.

The chain has TRBV5-1 and TRBJ2-1; 9 bases fit TRBD2. V trimming: 1 base; J trimming: 5 bases; junction bases outside the gene matches: 4. The CDR3 runs to 15 residues. Germline lookup yields CDR1 SGHRS and CDR2 YFSETQ. The chain's CDR3 is CASSLLPSGDNEQFF. DNA of the CDR3: TGCGCCAGCAGCTTGTTGCCTAGCGGGGACAATGAGCAGTTCTTC.

The V gene is TRBV5-1, the J gene TRBJ2-2; D is unresolved. The germline V gene encodes CDR1 SGHRS and CDR2 YFSETQ. The CDR3 length is 13 residues. V was shortened by 4 bases and J by 0 bases, with 4 bases between the two germline ends. CDR3 DNA: TGCGCCAGCAGCCCCTCGAACACCGGGGAGCTGTTTTTT. Its protein is CASSPSNTGELFF.